Listed below are T cell receptor beta chains from one sample, sequenced in a study of control samples from healthy donors and cancer patients. The method was immunoSEQ multiplex PCR; TCRdb's version includes in-frame clones alone and lacks a portion of them. The sample carries some 200,000 clones, roughly 94% recorded once. The sequenced sample was blood. The source is a man over 45 in good health. Both conserved end residues are part of each CDR3. D genes are given only for firm matches. Not all rows give a size; the values are once, few, many and, for expanded clones, a class.

>NA|NA|TRBV28|TRBJ1-1
CASSTKGQLVGEAFF
TGTGCCAGCAGTACCAAAGGACAGTTAGTGGGTGAAGCTTTCTTT
>NA|NA|TRBV5-1|TRBJ1-1
CASSFRGLNTEAFF
TGCGCCAGCAGCTTTAGGGGTTTGAACACTGAAGCTTTCTTT
>TRBD1|NA|TRBV6-6|TRBJ1-3
CASRPTGGSTIYF
TGTGCCAGCAGGCCGACAGGGGGAAGCACCATATATTTT
>NA|NA|TRBV19|TRBJ2-5
CASSIGGRSTQETQYF
TGTGCCAGTAGTATAGGTGGCAGGAGCACCCAAGAGACCCAGTACTTC
>NA|NA|TRBV7-8|TRBJ1-5
CASSPLQGIGPQHF
TGTGCCAGCAGCCCACTACAGGGAATCGGGCCCCAGCATTTT
>TRBD1|NA|TRBV24-1|TRBJ2-2
CATSEPELGTGNTGELFF
TGTGCCACCAGTGAGCCCGAGCTAGGGACAGGCAACACCGGGGAGCTGTTTTTT
>NA|NA|TRBV5-1|TRBJ1-4
CASSLTGKTNEKLFF
TGCGCCAGCAGCCTGACAGGAAAAACTAATGAAAAACTGTTTTTT
>NA|once|TRBV30|TRBJ1-1
CAWKAVLNTEAFF
TGTGCCTGGAAGGCGGTCCTTAACACTGAAGCTTTCTTT
>TRBD1|NA|TRBV4-3|TRBJ1-6
CASSQGQGDSPLHF
TGCGCCAGCAGCCAAGGACAGGGGGATTCACCCCTCCACTTT
>NA|NA|TRBV9|TRBJ1-1
CASSVVGEWVTEAFF
TGTGCCAGCAGCGTAGTTGGGGAGTGGGTCACTGAAGCTTTCTTT
>NA|NA|TRBV4-2|TRBJ2-7
CASSGSVGSAGYEQYF
TGTGCCAGCAGCGGTTCTGTGGGCAGCGCGGGGTACGAGCAGTACTTC
>TRBD1|NA|TRBV11-3|TRBJ2-1
CASSRTGGEQFF
TGTGCCAGCAGCAGAACAGGGGGCGAGCAGTTCTTC
>TRBD1|NA|TRBV28|TRBJ1-4
CASSLFGRGQAGEKLFF
TGTGCCAGCAGTTTATTTGGCAGGGGGCAGGCAGGAGAAAAACTGTTTTTT